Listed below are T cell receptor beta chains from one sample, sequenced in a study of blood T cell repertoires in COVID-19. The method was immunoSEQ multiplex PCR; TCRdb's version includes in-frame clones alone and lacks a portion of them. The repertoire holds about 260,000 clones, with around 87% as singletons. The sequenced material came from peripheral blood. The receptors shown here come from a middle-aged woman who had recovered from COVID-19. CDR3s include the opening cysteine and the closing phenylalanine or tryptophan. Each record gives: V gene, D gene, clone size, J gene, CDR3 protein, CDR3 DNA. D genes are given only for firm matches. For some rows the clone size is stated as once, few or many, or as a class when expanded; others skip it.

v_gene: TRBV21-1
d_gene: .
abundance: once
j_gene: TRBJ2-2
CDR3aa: CASSAATLLSGFTGELFF
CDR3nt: TGTGCCAGCAGCGCAGCAACCCTTTTGTCAGGGTTCACCGGGGAGCTGTTTTTT

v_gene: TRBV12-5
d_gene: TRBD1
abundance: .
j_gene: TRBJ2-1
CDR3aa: CASGPGTGAKNEQFF
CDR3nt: TGTGCTAGTGGTCCCGGGACAGGGGCAAAAAATGAGCAGTTCTTC

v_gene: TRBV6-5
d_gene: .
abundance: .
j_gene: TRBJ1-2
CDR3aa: CAEGDTGYGYTF
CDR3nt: TGTGCCGAGGGGGACACGGGCTATGGCTACACCTTC

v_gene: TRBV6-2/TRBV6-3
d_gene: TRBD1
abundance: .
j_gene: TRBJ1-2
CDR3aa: CASSWTGLGGYTF
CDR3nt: TGTGCCAGCAGTTGGACAGGGCTGGGAGGCTACACCTTC

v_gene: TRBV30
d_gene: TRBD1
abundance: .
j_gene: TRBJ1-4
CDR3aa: CAWSGRDRGREKLFF
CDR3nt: TGTGCCTGGAGTGGGAGGGACAGGGGTCGAGAAAAACTGTTTTTT

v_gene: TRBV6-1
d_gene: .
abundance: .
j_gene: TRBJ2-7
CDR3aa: CASSEAGRAYEQYF
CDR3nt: TGTGCCAGCAGTGAAGCGGGCAGGGCCTACGAGCAGTACTTC

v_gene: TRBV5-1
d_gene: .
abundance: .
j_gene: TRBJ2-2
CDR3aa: CATSRDSDTGELFF
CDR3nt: TGCGCCACTAGCAGGGACTCGGACACCGGGGAGCTGTTTTTT

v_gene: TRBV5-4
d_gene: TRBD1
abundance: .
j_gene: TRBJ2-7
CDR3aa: CASSPRDRGQGEQYF
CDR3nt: TGTGCCAGCAGCCCCCGGGACAGGGGGCAAGGCGAGCAGTACTTC

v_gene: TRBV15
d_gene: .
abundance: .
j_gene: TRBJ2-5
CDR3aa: CATSRARSKGHGERETQYF
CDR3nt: TGTGCCACCAGCAGGGCCCGATCAAAGGGACACGGAGAGAGGGAGACCCAGTACTTC

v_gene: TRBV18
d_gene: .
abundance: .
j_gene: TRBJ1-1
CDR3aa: CASSPTPRDIPGSTEAFF
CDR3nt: TGTGCCAGCTCACCGACCCCAAGGGACATCCCGGGAAGCACTGAAGCTTTCTTT

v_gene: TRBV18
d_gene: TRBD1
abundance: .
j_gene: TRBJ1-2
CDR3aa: CASSPRQGAYYGYTF
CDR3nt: TGTGCCAGCTCACCCCGACAGGGGGCCTACTATGGCTACACCTTC

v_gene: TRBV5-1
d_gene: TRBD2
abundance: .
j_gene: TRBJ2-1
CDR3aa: CASSLSTSGGFNEQFF
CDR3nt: TGCGCCAGCAGCTTGTCGACTAGCGGGGGGTTCAATGAGCAGTTCTTC

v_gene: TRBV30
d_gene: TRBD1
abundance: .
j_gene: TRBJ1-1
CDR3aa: CASTTGTGVGTEAFF
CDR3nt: TGTGCCTCCACAACCGGGACAGGGGTGGGCACTGAAGCTTTCTTT

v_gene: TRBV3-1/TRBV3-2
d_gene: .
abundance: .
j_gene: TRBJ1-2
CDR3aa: CASSPGGPNYGYTF
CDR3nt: TGTGCCAGCAGCCCCGGGGGTCCTAACTATGGCTACACCTTC

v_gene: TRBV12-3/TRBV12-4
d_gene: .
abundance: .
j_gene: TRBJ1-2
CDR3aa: CASSLARDYGYTF
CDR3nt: TGTGCCAGCAGTTTAGCCAGGGACTATGGCTACACCTTC

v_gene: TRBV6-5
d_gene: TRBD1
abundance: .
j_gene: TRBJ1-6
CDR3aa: CASLRTGSNSPLHF
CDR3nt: TGTGCCAGCCTACGGACAGGCAGTAATTCACCCCTCCACTTT

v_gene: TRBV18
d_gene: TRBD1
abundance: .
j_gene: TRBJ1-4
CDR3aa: CASSPPGQTNEKLFF
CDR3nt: TGTGCCAGCTCACCGCCGGGACAGACTAATGAAAAACTGTTTTTT

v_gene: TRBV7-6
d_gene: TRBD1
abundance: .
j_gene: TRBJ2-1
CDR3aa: CASRGKPGTGRNEQFF
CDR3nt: TGTGCCAGCAGAGGCAAACCCGGGACAGGGAGGAATGAGCAGTTCTTC

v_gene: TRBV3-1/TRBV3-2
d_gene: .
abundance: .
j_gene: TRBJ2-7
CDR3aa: CASSQGGTGTYEQYF
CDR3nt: TGTGCCAGCAGCCAAGGGGGCACAGGGACCTACGAGCAGTACTTC

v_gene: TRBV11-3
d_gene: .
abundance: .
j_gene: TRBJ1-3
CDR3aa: CASSSGSGNTIYF
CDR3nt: TGTGCCAGCAGCTCAGGGTCAGGAAACACCATATATTTT

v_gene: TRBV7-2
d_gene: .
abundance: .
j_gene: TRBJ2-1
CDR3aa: CASSSDLAYHSYNEQFF
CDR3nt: TGTGCCAGCAGCTCAGATCTAGCGTACCATTCCTACAATGAGCAGTTCTTC

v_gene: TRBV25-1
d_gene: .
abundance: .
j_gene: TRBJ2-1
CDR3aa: CASSEFVSSYNEQFF
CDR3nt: TGTGCCAGCAGTGAATTCGTGAGCTCCTACAATGAGCAGTTCTTC

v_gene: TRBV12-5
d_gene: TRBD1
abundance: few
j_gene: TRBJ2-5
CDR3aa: CASGLAGQGARKYF
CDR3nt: TGTGCTAGTGGTTTGGCGGGACAGGGGGCGCGAAAATACTTC

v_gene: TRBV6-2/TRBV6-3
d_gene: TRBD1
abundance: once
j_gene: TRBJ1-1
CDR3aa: CASSPREGAATEAFF
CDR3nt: TGTGCCAGCAGTCCCCGGGAGGGGGCGGCCACTGAAGCTTTCTTT

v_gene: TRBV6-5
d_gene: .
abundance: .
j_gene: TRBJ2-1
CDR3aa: CASSESGSFYNEQFF
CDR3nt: TGTGCCAGCAGCGAGTCAGGGTCTTTCTACAATGAGCAGTTCTTC

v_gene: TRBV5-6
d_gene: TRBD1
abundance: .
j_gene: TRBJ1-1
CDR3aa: CASIRWDSGTEAFF
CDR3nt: TGTGCCAGCATCAGATGGGACAGCGGCACTGAAGCTTTCTTT

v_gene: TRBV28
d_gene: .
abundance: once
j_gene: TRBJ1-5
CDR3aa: CASSGAVNQPQHF
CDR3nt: TGTGCCAGCAGTGGGGCAGTCAATCAGCCCCAGCATTTT

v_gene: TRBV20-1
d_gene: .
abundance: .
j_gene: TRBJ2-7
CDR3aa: CSASVRRDEQYF
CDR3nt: TGCAGTGCTAGTGTCAGGAGGGACGAGCAGTACTTC

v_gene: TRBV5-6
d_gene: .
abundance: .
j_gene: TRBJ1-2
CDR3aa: CASSFWVWGRGYTF
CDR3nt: TGTGCCAGCAGCTTCTGGGTTTGGGGGCGCGGCTACACCTTC

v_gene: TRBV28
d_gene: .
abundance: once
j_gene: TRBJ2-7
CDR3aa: CASSPPPQGNEQYF
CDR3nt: TGTGCCAGCAGTCCCCCCCCGCAGGGAAACGAGCAGTACTTC

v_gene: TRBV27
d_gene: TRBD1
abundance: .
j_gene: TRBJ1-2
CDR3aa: CASGPPGQYGYTF
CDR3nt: TGTGCCAGCGGACCGCCGGGACAGTATGGCTACACCTTC

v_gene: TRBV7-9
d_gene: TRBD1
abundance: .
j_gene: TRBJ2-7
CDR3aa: CASSPDRPAPPYEQYF
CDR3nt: TGTGCCAGCAGCCCGGACAGGCCGGCCCCACCTTACGAGCAGTACTTC

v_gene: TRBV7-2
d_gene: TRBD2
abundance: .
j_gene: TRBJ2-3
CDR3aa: CASSTSGGTDTQYF
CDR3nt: TGTGCCAGCAGTACTAGCGGGGGGACAGATACGCAGTATTTT

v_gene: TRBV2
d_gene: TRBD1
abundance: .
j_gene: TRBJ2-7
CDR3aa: CASKTGWFREQYF
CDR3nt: TGTGCCAGCAAGACAGGGTGGTTTCGCGAGCAGTACTTC

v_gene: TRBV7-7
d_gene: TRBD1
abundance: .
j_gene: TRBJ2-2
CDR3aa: CASSSGTGGNTGELFF
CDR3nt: TGTGCCAGCAGCTCCGGGACAGGGGGGAACACCGGGGAGCTGTTTTTT